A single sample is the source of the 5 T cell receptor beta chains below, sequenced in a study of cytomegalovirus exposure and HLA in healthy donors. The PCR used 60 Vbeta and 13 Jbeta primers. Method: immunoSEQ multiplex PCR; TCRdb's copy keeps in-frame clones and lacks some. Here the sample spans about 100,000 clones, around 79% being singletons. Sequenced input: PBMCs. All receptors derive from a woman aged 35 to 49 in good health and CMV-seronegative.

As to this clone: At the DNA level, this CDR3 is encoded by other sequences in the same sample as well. The CDR3 sequence is CASSPSGTYEQYF. The CDR3 DNA is TGTGCCAGCAGCCCTAGCGGGACTTACGAGCAGTACTTC. V usage is TRBV7-9 and J usage is TRBJ2-7, with TRBD2 identical over 9 bases. V trimming: 5 bases; J trimming: 4 bases; junction bases outside the gene matches: 3. CDR1 and CDR2 from the germline V gene are SEHNR and FQNEAQ (reference sequence). This CDR3 region has 13 residues.

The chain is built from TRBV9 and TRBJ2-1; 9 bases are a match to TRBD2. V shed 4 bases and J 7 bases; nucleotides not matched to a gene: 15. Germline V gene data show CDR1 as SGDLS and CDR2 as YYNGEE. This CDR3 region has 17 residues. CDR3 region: CASSIRPRAGGPNEQFF. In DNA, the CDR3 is TGTGCCAGCAGCATCCGCCCCCGGGCGGGGGGGCCTAATGAGCAGTTCTTC.

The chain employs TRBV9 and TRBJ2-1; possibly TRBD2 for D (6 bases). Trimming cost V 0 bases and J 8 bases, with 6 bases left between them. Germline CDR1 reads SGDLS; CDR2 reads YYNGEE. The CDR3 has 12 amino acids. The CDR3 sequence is CASSVAGDEQFF. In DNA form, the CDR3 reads TGTGCCAGCAGCGTAGCGGGGGATGAGCAGTTCTTC.

CDR3 nucleotides: TGTGCCAGCAGCCCGAGAATAGCCGCCTACGAGCAGTACTTC. As protein: CASSPRIAAYEQYF. This chain connects TRBV7-9 to TRBJ2-7; D gene unclear. This CDR3 region has 14 residues. Germline CDR1 is SEHNR and CDR2 is FQNEAQ (reference sequence). Deletions cut 5 bases from V and 2 bases from J, with 13 bases between.

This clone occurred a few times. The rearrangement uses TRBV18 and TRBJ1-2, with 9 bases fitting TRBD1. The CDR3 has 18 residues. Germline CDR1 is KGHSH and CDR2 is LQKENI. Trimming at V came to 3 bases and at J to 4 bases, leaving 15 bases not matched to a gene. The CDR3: CASSPQDRGAIVGYGYTF. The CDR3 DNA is TGTGCCAGCTCACCTCAGGACAGGGGCGCCATTGTCGGCTATGGCTACACCTTC.